Only a few counts were recorded for the clone carrying this TCR beta chain. What it recognizes is unknown. Constant-segment primers served in 5'RACE that generated TCR alpha and TCR beta cDNA libraries bearing sample barcodes and UMIs. TCRdb recomputed calls from the 5' RACE reads with MiXCR, one row per CDR3 protein. The table records some 50,000 distinct CDR3 sequences, 25% to 30% of them present only once. The entry originates in a study of T-cell memory formation after mild COVID-19. Study overall: TCR clusters mostly belonged to single donors. Whole-study results and caveats: CD4/CD8 balance held among clones contracting day 15 to 85, and later expanders leaned CD4+. Mainly CM and EM harbored the contracting CD4+ clones; mainly EMRA harbored the CD8+ ones.

CDR1 and CDR2 (germline): SGHVS, FQNEAQ. This CDR3 has 18 amino acids. With 1 base clipped from V and 4 bases from J, the junction kept 12 bases outside the gene matches. The sequencing input was PBMCs or a T cell subset sorted from them (not recorded which). The receptor was derived from a man younger than 35 who had mild COVID-19 (a few samples of this study predate the infection). Cell type and time point are not known. The rearrangement joins TRBV7-8 to TRBJ1-5, with TRBD1 matching 8 bases. CDR3 nucleotides: TGTGCCAGCAGCTTAGGGACAGGGTATGCGTTCAGGAATCAGCCCCAGCATTTT. Protein: CASSLGTGYAFRNQPQHF.